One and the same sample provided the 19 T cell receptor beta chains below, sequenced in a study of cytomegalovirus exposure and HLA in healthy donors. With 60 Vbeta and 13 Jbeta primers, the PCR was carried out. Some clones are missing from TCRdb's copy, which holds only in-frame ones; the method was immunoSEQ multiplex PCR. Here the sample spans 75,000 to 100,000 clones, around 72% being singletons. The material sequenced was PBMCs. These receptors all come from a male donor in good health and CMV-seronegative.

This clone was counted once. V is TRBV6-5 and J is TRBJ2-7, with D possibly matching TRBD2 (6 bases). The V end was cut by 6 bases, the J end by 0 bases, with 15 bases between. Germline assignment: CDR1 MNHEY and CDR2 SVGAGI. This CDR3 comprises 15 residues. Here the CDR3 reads CASSPGTPSSYEQYF. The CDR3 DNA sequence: TGTGCCAGCAGCCCCGGGACTCCGAGCTCCTACGAGCAGTACTTC.

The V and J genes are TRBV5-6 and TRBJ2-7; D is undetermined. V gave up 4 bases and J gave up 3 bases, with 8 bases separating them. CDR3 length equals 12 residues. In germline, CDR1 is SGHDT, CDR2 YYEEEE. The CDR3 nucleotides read TGTGCCAGCAGCAGACTGAGCTACGAGCAGTACTTC. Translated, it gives CASSRLSYEQYF. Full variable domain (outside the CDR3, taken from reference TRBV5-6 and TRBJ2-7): DAGVTQSPTHLIKTRGQQVTLRCSPKSGHDTVSWYQQALGQGPQFIFQYYEEEERQRGNFPDRFSGHQFPNYSSELNVNALLLGDSALYLCASSRLSYEQYFGPGTRLTVT.

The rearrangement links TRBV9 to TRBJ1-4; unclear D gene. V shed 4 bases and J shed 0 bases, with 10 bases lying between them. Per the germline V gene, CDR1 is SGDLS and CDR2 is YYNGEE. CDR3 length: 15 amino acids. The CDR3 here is CASSSRGTTNEKLFF. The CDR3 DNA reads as TGTGCCAGCAGCAGTAGAGGGACAACTAATGAAAAACTGTTTTTT. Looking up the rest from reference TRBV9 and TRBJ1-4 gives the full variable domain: DSGVTQTPKHLITATGQRVTLRCSPRSGDLSVYWYQQSLDQGLQFLIQYYNGEERAKGNILERFSAQQFPDLHSELNLSSLELGDSALYFCASSSRGTTNEKLFFGSGTQLSVL.

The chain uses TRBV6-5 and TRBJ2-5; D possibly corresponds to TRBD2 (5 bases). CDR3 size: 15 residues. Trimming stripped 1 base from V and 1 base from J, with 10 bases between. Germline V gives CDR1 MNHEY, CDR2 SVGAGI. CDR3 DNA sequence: TGTGCCAGCAGTTACTTTCTCGGGGTCCAAGAGACCCAGTACTTC. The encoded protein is CASSYFLGVQETQYF.

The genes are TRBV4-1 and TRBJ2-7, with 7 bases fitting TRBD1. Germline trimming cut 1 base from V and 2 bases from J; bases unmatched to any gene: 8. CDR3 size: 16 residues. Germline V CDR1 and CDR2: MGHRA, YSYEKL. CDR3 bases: TGCGCCAGCAGCCAAGGGGACAGATTGCCTACCTACGAGCAGTACTTC. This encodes CASSQGDRLPTYEQYF.

The CDR3 DNA is TGCAGCGTCGCCGTCGACAACCCCTACGAGCAGTACTTC. As protein: CSVAVDNPYEQYF. V and J are TRBV29-1 and TRBJ2-7; no definite D call. Germline CDR1 and CDR2: SQVTM and ANQGSEA. Between the trimmed V and J ends, which lost 6 bases and 2 bases, there was a span of 14 bases. This CDR3 is 13 amino acids long.

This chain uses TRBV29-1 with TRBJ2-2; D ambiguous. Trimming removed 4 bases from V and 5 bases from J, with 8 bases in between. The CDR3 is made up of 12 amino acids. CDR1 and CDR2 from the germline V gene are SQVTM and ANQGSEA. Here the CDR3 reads CSVGSWTGELFF. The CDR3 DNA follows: TGCAGCGTTGGGAGCTGGACCGGGGAGCTGTTTTTT.

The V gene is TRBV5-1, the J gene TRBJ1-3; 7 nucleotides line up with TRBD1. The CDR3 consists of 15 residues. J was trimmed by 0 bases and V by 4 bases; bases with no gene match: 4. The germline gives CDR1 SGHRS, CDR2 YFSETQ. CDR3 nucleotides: TGCGCCAGCAGCGGGGGGACAGACTCTGGAAACACCATATATTTT. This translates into CASSGGTDSGNTIYF.

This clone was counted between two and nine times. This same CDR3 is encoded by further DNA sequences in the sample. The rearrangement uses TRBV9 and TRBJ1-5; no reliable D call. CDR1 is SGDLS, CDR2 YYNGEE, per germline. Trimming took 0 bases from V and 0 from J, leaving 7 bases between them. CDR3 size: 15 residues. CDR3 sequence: CASSVGGYSNQPQHF. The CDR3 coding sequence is TGTGCCAGCAGCGTAGGCGGGTATAGCAATCAGCCCCAGCATTTT.

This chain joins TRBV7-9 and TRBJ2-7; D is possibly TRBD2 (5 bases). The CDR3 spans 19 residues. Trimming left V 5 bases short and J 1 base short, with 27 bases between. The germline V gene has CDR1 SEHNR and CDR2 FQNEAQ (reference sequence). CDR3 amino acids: CASSPSWALEAAASYEQYF. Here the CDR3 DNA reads TGTGCCAGCAGCCCTTCTTGGGCCCTGGAGGCCGCTGCATCCTACGAGCAGTACTTC.

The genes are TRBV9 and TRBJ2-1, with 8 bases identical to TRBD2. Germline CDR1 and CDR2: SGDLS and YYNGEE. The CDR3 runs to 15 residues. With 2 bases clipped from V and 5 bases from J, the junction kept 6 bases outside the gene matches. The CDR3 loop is CASSVTGGGHNEQFF. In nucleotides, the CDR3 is TGTGCCAGCAGCGTGACTGGCGGGGGGCACAATGAGCAGTTCTTC. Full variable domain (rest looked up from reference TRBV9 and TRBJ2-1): DSGVTQTPKHLITATGQRVTLRCSPRSGDLSVYWYQQSLDQGLQFLIQYYNGEERAKGNILERFSAQQFPDLHSELNLSSLELGDSALYFCASSVTGGGHNEQFFGPGTRLTVL.

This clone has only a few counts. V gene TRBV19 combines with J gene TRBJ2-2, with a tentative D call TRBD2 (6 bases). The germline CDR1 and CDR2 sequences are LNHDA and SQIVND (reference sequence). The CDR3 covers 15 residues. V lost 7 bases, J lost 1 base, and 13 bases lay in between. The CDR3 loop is CASTPRRENTGELFF. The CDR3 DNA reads TGTGCCAGTACCCCGAGGCGGGAGAACACCGGGGAGCTGTTTTTT.

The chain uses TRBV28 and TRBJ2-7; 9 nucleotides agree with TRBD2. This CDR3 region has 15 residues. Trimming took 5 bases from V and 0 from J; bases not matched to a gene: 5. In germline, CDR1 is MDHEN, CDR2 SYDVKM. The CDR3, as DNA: TGTGCCAGCAGTCCACGGACTAGCGTCTCCTACGAGCAGTACTTC. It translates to CASSPRTSVSYEQYF.

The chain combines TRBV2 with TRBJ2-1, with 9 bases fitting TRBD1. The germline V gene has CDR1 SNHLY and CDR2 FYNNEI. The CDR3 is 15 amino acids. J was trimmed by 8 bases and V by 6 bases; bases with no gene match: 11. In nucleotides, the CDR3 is TGTGCCAGCAGCCCCGACAGGGGGACCTTCGATGAGCAGTTCTTC. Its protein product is CASSPDRGTFDEQFF.

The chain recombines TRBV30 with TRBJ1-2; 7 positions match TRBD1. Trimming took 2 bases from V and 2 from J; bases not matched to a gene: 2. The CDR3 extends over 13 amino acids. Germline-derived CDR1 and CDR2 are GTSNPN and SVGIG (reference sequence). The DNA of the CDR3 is TGTGCCTGGAGTTCGGGACAGAACTATGGCTACACCTTC. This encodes CAWSSGQNYGYTF.

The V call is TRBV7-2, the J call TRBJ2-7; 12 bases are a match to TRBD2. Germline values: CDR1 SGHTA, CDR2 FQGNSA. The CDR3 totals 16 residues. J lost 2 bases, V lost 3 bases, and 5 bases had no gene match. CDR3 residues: CASSFGLAGSTYEQYF. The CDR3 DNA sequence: TGTGCCAGCAGCTTTGGACTAGCGGGAAGCACCTACGAGCAGTACTTC.

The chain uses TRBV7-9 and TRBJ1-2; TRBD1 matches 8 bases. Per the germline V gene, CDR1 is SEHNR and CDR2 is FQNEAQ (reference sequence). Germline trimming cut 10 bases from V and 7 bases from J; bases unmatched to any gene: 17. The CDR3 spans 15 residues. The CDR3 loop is CAIAPSDRGGSGYTF. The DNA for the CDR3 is TGTGCCATCGCACCTTCAGACAGGGGTGGTTCTGGCTACACCTTC. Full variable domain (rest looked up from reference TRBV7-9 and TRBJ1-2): DTGVSQNPRHKITKRGQNVTFRCDPISEHNRLYWYRQTLGQGPEFLTYFQNEAQLEKSRLLSDRFSAERPKGSFSTLEIQRTEQGDSAMYLCAIAPSDRGGSGYTFGSGTRLTVV.

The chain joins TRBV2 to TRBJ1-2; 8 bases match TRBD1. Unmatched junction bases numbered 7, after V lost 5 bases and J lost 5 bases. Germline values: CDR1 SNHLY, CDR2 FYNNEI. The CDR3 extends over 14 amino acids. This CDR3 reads CASSSGQGIYGYTF. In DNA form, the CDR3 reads TGTGCCAGCAGTTCTGGACAGGGAATATATGGCTACACCTTC.

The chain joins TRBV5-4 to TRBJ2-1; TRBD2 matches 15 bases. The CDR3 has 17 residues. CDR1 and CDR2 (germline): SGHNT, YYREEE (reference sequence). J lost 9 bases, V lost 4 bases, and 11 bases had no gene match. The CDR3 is CASSPGLAGGFNGEQFF. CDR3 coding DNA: TGTGCCAGCAGCCCGGGACTAGCGGGAGGATTTAATGGTGAGCAGTTCTTC.